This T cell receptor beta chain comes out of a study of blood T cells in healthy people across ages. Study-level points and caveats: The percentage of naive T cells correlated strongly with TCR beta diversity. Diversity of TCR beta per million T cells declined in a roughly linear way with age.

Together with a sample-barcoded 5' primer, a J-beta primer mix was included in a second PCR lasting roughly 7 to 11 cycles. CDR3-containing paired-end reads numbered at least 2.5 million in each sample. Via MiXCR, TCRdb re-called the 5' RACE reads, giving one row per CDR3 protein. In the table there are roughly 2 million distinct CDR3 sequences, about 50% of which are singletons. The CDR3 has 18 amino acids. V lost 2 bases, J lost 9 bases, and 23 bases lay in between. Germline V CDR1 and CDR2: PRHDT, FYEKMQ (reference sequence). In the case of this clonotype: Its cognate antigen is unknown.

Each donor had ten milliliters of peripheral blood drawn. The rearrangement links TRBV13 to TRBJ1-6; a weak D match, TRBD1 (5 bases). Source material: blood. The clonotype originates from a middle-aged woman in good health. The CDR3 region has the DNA TGTGCCAGCAGCTTAATTGCCCCGACAGTCGGGAGTGGTTCACCCCTCCACTTT. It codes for CASSLIAPTVGSGSPLHF.